This entry features one T cell receptor beta chain sequence. Its target is not known. These data belong to a study of cytomegalovirus exposure and HLA in healthy donors. Study-wide results and caveats: Roughly uniform sequencing depth across donors was assumed, possibly incorrectly.

With 6 bases removed from V and 0 bases from J, the gap between germline ends came to 16 bases. CDR1 is KGHSH, CDR2 LQKENI, per germline. CDR3 length: 16 residues. PCR involved 60 Vbeta and 13 Jbeta primers. Libraries were prepared by immunoSEQ multiplex PCR; TCRdb keeps only in-frame clonotypes and omits some of them. The sample has roughly 140,000 clones; roughly 80% are singletons. V and J are TRBV18 and TRBJ2-3; a possible D gene is TRBD2 (6 bases). The TCR comes from a woman between 40 and 50 years old in good health and CMV-seropositive. Specimen: PBMCs. Here the CDR3 DNA reads TGTGCCAGCTCTCTTCCCGGGACTTCTAGCACAGATACGCAGTATTTT. This encodes CASSLPGTSSTDTQYF.